This T cell receptor beta chain was sequenced for a study of T cell responses to AZD1222 COVID-19 vaccine (dated by TCRdb to the early 2020s). Some background on the complete study: AZD1222 recipients given second doses at about 4 weeks or at about 12 weeks were pooled, since spike-specific TCR depth and breadth were not found to differ between the two schedules. Trial participants were enrolled by age into 18-55, 56-69 and 70-plus year subgroups, with around 150, 28 and 57 TCR-sequenced participants respectively. TCR sequencing was performed for approximately 240 trial participants, of whom around 200 were given two doses of AZD1222 and 26 were given two doses of MenACWY control vaccine.

In regard to this clone: The clone's antigen remains unknown. Per-base quality was not reported, and no clone a single base away is much larger than it.

What the work shows at the level of the full study, not this receptor alone: CD4 TCRs associated with the vaccine covered the entire spike protein, and the dominant responses were in regions 160-218 and 743-854. The 56-69-year group was small, and its depth increase did not reach significance, likely because of low power. No day 14 peak-response samples were available, so repertoires were characterized only after the peak T cell response. Spike-specific TCR breadth and depth rose significantly after two AZD1222 doses compared with day 0 and with MenACWY recipients. Epitopes outside the regions mutated in the B.1.351 and B.1.1.7 variants were reportedly recognized by nearly half of the unique spike-specific TCRs. Conclusions about previously exposed vaccinees were limited because only six AZD1222 recipients were SARS-CoV-2 seropositive at baseline. Most participants were white British and females outnumbered males, and the authors suggested that clonal diversity may have been underestimated.

The CDR3 regions of human TCRbeta chains were analyzed by immunosequencing. Per the source publication's procedure: TCRs in the repertoires were compared against a reference library of SARS-CoV-2-specific TCRs that had been generated with the MIRA antigen-specificity platform. Breadth was defined as the fraction of unique TCRs that were SARS-CoV-2-associated, and depth was defined as the fraction of total T cells that were SARS-CoV-2-associated. Using the MIRA data, every spike-specific TCR was mapped to the spike region that the TCR reacted to and assigned to either a CD4 or a CD8 class. Log10-transformed breadth and depth values were compared by one-way ANOVA with Sidak's multiple comparisons tests. TCRdb carries this immuneACCESS record with in-frame sequences only. Its versions omit some clonotypes, under half of them owing to an unresolved V gene in the studies checked, with the rest unexplained. The DNA gave D and trimming, while V, J and clone size come from that table. This sample has roughly 120,000 clones in its table, and around 89% of those were observed once. The top ten clones comprise approximately 4.2% of the sample.

Interpreted using the paper, the time point label stands for: baseline before first vaccination. Vaccinee samples were obtained from the UK trials COV001 and COV002, which included a single-blind randomized controlled phase 2/3 trial of AZD1222 (ChAdOx1 nCoV-19) in healthy adults. For TCRbeta chain sequencing, PBMC samples were collected from trial participants at day 0 and at day 28 after the second dose. V gives up 1 base and J gives up 2 bases, and the segment between their germline ends measures 8 bases. The CDR3, cysteine through phenylalanine, is 15 amino acids long. Only the CDR3 part of the read is kept: 45 bases, read in frame from the first base. CDR1 and CDR2 were assigned from the germline V gene (reference sequence) as LGHDT and YNNKEL.

This TCR derives from an adult in good health. The starting material was peripheral blood, obtained on day 0 of AZD1222 vaccination. Rearrangement joined TRBV3-1 (or the pseudogene TRBV3-2) to TRBJ2-2, with a tentative D gene TRBD2 over 5 matching bases. The CDR3 protein is CASSQGLFNTGELFF. At the DNA level, the sequence is TGTGCCAGCAGCCAAGGACTATTCAACACCGGGGAGCTGTTTTTT.